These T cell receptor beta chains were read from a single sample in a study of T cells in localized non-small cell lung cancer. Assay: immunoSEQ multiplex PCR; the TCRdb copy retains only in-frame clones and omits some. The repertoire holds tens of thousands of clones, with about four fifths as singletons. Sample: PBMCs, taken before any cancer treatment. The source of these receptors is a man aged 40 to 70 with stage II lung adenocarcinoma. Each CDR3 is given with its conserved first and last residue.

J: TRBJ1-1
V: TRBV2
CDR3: CASGQYTEAFF

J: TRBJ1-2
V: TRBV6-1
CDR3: CASSEGQGPLLGYGYTF

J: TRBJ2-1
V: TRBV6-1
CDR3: CASSAPPIEQFF

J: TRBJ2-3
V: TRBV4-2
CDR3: CASSQDPGQGPLSTDTQYF

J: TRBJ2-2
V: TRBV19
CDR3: CASSLAGVGTGELFF

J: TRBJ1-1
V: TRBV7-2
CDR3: CASTLDSAVNTEAFF

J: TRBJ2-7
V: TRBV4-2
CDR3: CASSQDEQYREQYF

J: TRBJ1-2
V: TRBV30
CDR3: CAWKIEWGTGGYDGYTF

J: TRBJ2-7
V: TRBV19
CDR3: CASSMAKEQYF

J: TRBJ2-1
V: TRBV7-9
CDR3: CASSPKPRLGDEQFF

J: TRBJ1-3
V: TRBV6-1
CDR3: CASNSQRHSGNTIYF

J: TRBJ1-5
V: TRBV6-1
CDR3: CASSGGFYQPQHF

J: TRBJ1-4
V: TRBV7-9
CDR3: CASSFRQGAEKLFF

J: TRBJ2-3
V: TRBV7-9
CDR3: CASSIRNPSSTDTQYF

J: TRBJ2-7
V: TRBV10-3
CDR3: CAISEPTSGRSYEQYF

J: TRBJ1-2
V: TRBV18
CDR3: CASSSSFRADYGYTF

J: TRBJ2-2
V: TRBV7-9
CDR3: CASSARTSGRGTGELFF

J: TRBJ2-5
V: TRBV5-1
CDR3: CASQGEETQYF

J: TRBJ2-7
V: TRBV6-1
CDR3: CASSEPGQGSYEQYF

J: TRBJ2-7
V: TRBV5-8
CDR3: CASSFDLTVLPRNEQYF

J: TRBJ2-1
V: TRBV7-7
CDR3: CASSSGQGKGHNEQFF

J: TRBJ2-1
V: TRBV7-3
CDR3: CASSLNGQGNYNEQFF